This entry describes one T cell receptor (beta chain). Sequencing was performed with immunoSEQ multiplex PCR; in TCRdb, only in-frame clones are kept and a portion is missing. The sample has about 100,000 clones, around 95% seen once. V lost 2 bases and J 1 base, leaving 14 bases between the germline ends. Per the germline V gene, CDR1 is MNHNY and CDR2 is SVGAGI (reference sequence). The CDR3 spans 16 residues. The source of the sample is a study of technical replicates of blood from several donors. The V gene is TRBV6-6, the J gene TRBJ1-1; a possible D gene is TRBD1 (6 bases). This clonotype originated in a human donor in good health. Sequencing was carried out using T cells isolated from PBMCs. The CDR3 spells CASSYTEQGRNTEAFF. The CDR3 DNA is TGTGCCAGCAGTTACACTGAACAGGGAAGGAACACTGAAGCTTTCTTT.